This T cell receptor (beta chain) was captured by sequencing in a study of spatial heterogeneity in lung cancer. Study as a whole: Each unique TCR and UMI combination was seen more than ten times on average in raw reads.

In this sample, this clonotype is medium-sized (0.01 to 0.1%). Its antigen is unknown. Using its own MiXCR run on the 5' RACE reads, TCRdb lists one record per CDR3 protein. The sample carries some 2,000 distinct CDR3 sequences, 9.5% to 12% recorded once. V dropped 2 bases and J dropped 1 base, with 8 bases sitting between them. There are 15 residues in the CDR3. The V gene's germline CDR1 is SGHTA and CDR2 FQGTGA. The study, taken as a whole, reports: Intratumoral expanded alpha and beta TCR counts were found to track tumor mutation counts.

Indicated time point: sample taken at primary tumor resection. The sequence was obtained from a female donor with early-stage non-small cell lung cancer. The chain uses TRBV7-3 and TRBJ2-2; a weak D match, TRBD2 (5 bases). Source: lung tumor tissue, taken at surgery. The CDR3 nucleotides read TGTGCCAGCAGCTTAGCCAGCGGGAACACCGGGGAGCTGTTTTTT. It codes for CASSLASGNTGELFF.